The following is a T cell receptor (beta chain) sequence with its context. The CDR3 contains 16 residues. From germline, CDR1 is MNHNY and CDR2 SVGAGI (reference sequence). J gave up 7 bases and V 3 bases, and 10 bases lay outside the gene matches. Only in-frame clones appear in the TCRdb table, and some are missing; sequencing was by immunoSEQ multiplex PCR. The repertoire includes some 21,000 clones, about four fifths of them detected once, and about 3.1% sits in the top ten. The source of the sample is a study of T cells and Merkel cell carcinoma outcomes. The sequence came from a human donor with Merkel cell carcinoma. The chain is built from TRBV6-6 and TRBJ2-1; 9 positions agree with TRBD1. The specimen sequenced was tumor tissue from Merkel cell carcinoma. CDR3 nucleotide sequence: TGTGCCAGCAGTTATTCTTGGGACAGGGCGGGTAATGAGCAGTTCTTC. Translating gives CASSYSWDRAGNEQFF.